The rows below give T cell receptor beta chains drawn from one sample of a study of blood T cell repertoires in COVID-19. Sequencing was performed with immunoSEQ multiplex PCR; in TCRdb, only in-frame clones are kept and a portion is missing. The data contain 150,000 to 200,000 clones, 65% to 85% of them seen just once; the ten biggest clones take up about 2.6%. The sample was peripheral blood. These receptors came from a human donor with acute or convalescent COVID-19. The donor label of this sample is uncertain. Both conserved end residues are part of each CDR3. A D gene is named only where the DNA matches it firmly. Only some rows state a clone size, as once, few, many or a class for expanded clones.

- TRBJ2-1 TRBV18 - CASSRDNSNEQFF TGTGCCAGCTCCCGAGACAATTCCAATGAGCAGTTCTTC
- TRBJ1-1 TRBV5-4 - CASQRELDTEAFF TGTGCCAGTCAGAGGGAATTGGACACTGAAGCTTTCTTT
TRBD2 TRBJ2-3 TRBV9 - CASSSGGGVPDTQYF TGTGCCAGCTCCTCGGGCGGGGGGGTGCCAGATACGCAGTATTTT
TRBD1 TRBJ1-4 TRBV7-9 - CASSSTGGFNEKLFF TGTGCCAGCAGCTCCACAGGGGGCTTTAATGAAAAACTGTTTTTT
TRBD2 TRBJ2-3 TRBV7-9 - CASSPILAGPSTDTQYF TGTGCCAGCAGTCCGATCTTAGCGGGGCCTTCCACAGATACGCAGTATTTT
- TRBJ1-2 TRBV5-1 once CASSLGGTYGYTF TGCGCCAGCAGTTTAGGAGGGACCTATGGCTACACCTTC
- TRBJ2-1 TRBV7-9 - CASSLGTWFF TGTGCCAGCAGCTTAGGAACTTGGTTCTTC
- TRBJ2-4 TRBV5-4 - CASSLDSLGGNIQYF TGTGCCAGCAGCTTGGATTCTTTGGGGGGAAACATTCAGTACTTC
- TRBJ1-6 TRBV6-6 few CASSYDPRQNSPLHF TGTGCCAGCAGTTACGACCCTCGACAGAATTCACCCCTCCACTTT
TRBD2 TRBJ2-7 TRBV19 - CASSMRGGYEQYF TGTGCCAGTAGTATGCGCGGGGGGTACGAGCAGTACTTC
- TRBJ1-5 TRBV6-1 - CASSEGSVGGRAQHF TGTGCCAGCAGTGAAGGGTCGGTGGGCGGGAGGGCCCAGCATTTT
TRBD2 TRBJ2-5 TRBV3-1/TRBV3-2 once CASSQIWARSGDSGTQYF TGTGCCAGCAGCCAAATATGGGCCCGTAGCGGGGACTCGGGGACCCAGTACTTC
- TRBJ1-2 TRBV28 few CASSWRGYGYTF TGTGCCAGCAGCTGGCGAGGTTACGGCTACACCTTC
- TRBJ1-1 TRBV2 - CASRVGGGFRNTEAFF TGTGCCAGCAGGGTGGGGGGAGGATTTCGGAACACTGAAGCTTTCTTT
- TRBJ2-7 TRBV27 - CASSLRVESYEQYF TGTGCCAGCAGTTTACGGGTGGAGAGTTACGAGCAGTACTTC
TRBD1 TRBJ1-5 TRBV6-5 - CASRSGQAADQPQHF TGTGCCAGCAGATCCGGACAGGCCGCAGATCAGCCCCAGCATTTT